These 24 T cell receptor beta chains came from one sample sequenced in a study of human T cells and chemical hapten exposure. TCRdb reprocessed the RACE reads via MiXCR and lists one record per CDR3 protein. The data contain fewer than 350,000 distinct CDR3 sequences, roughly 8% of them seen just once; the ten biggest clones take up roughly 1.2%. Time point defined: pre-sensitization, week 0. Treatment: therapeutic diphenylcyclopropenone sensitization with weekly scalp DPC. This material consisted of whole blood, taken in connection with sensitization to the hapten diphenylcyclopropenone (DPC). All receptors come from a man aged 18 to 35 with alopecia areata. Some clones in this sample may be carry-over from other donors' samples.

The rearrangement joins TRBV2 to TRBJ2-1; D gene ambiguous. Germline CDR1 SNHLY, CDR2 FYNNEI. V lost 3 bases, J lost 1 base, and 13 bases lay in between. This CDR3 comprises 16 residues. CDR3 residues: CASSEAPGLSYNEQFF. Here the CDR3 DNA reads TGTGCCAGCAGTGAGGCCCCCGGGCTATCCTACAATGAGCAGTTCTTC. The full variable domain, with the rest looked up from reference TRBV2 and TRBJ2-1, is EPEVTQTPSHQVTQMGQEVILRCVPISNHLYFYWYRQILGQKVEFLVSFYNNEISEKSEIFDDQFSVERPDGSNFTLKIRSTKLEDSAMYFCASSEAPGLSYNEQFFGPGTRLTVL.

This clonotype was seen a few times. The chain carries TRBV5-1 and TRBJ1-1; D might be TRBD1 (6 bases). Trimming took off 4 bases at V and 4 bases at J, with 11 bases between the two ends. Per germline, CDR1 SGHRS and CDR2 YFSETQ. The length of the CDR3 is 13 residues. CDR3 in amino acids: CASSTGQPTEAFF. The CDR3 bases are TGCGCCAGCAGCACCGGACAGCCCACTGAAGCTTTCTTT.

This clonotype has only a few counts. V usage is TRBV6-2 or TRBV6-3 and J usage is TRBJ1-5, with D unclear. From germline, CDR1 is MNHEY and CDR2 SVGEGT. The CDR3 length is 14 residues. With 2 bases removed from V and 4 bases from J, the gap between germline ends came to 9 bases. This CDR3 is CASSYDFRNQPQHF. The CDR3 nucleotides are TGTGCCAGCAGTTACGATTTTCGGAATCAGCCCCAGCATTTT.

This rearrangement joins TRBV29-1 to TRBJ1-1; D not resolved. CDR3 size: 13 residues. Trimming left V 4 bases short and J 0 bases short, with 9 bases between. Germline loops: CDR1 SQVTM, CDR2 ANQGSEA. CDR3 sequence reads: CSVGRGLNTEAFF. CDR3 nucleotides: TGCAGCGTTGGTCGGGGTCTGAACACTGAAGCTTTCTTT.

This clonotype was recorded many times. The chain couples TRBV7-9 to TRBJ1-1, with no clear D. Trimming stripped 2 bases from V and 5 bases from J, with 15 bases between. This CDR3 has 15 residues. The germline CDR1 and CDR2 sequences are SEHNR and FQNEAQ (reference sequence). CDR3 loop: CASSLSPTAGTEAFF. CDR3 DNA: TGTGCCAGCAGCTTATCCCCGACGGCGGGAACTGAAGCTTTCTTT.

The V gene is TRBV2, the J gene TRBJ2-3; tentatively, D is TRBD2 (7 bases). This CDR3 region has 14 residues. CDR1 and CDR2 (germline): SNHLY, FYNNEI. The ends were cut back, 7 bases at V and 0 bases at J, with 11 bases in the middle. CDR3 residues: CASIGGLSTDTQYF. CDR3 in DNA: TGTGCCAGCATCGGGGGGCTCAGCACAGATACGCAGTATTTT.

The chain carries TRBV11-2 and TRBJ1-1; 8 nucleotides align to TRBD1. V was pared by 5 bases and J by 1 base, with 9 bases of the junction left unmatched. This CDR3 contains 16 residues. Germline V gene sequence: CDR1 SGHAT, CDR2 FQNNGV. The CDR3 bases are TGTGCCAGCAGCATCATGACAGGGGTTCGGAACACTGAAGCTTTCTTT. Encoded protein: CASSIMTGVRNTEAFF.

Only a few counts were recorded for this clonotype. The CDR3 DNA reads TGTGCCAGCAGCCGGACACATAATTCACCCCTCCACTTT. Its translation is CASSRTHNSPLHF. The chain has TRBV27 and TRBJ1-6, with D perhaps TRBD1 (5 bases). Trimming took 6 bases from V and 5 from J, leaving 8 bases between them. The CDR3 has 13 residues. Germline V lookup: CDR1 MNHEY, CDR2 SMNVEV (reference sequence).

This clonotype occurred many times. The chain employs TRBV27 and TRBJ1-4, with 9 bases aligning to TRBD1. The CDR3 has 15 residues. V gave up 3 bases and J gave up 8 bases; unmatched junction bases: 7. Per the germline V gene, CDR1 is MNHEY and CDR2 is SMNVEV (reference sequence). CDR3 sequence reads: CASSLAQGAREKLFF. The CDR3 coding sequence is TGTGCCAGCAGTTTGGCACAGGGGGCGCGGGAAAAACTGTTTTTT.

The V call is TRBV10-3, the J call TRBJ2-3, with 13 nucleotides matching TRBD2. The length of the CDR3 is 15 residues. The V segment lost 10 bases and the J segment 3 bases; nucleotides outside the gene matches: 7. Germline-derived CDR1 and CDR2 are ENHRY and SYGVKD. The CDR3 region is CATTSGGAFTDTQYF. In DNA, the CDR3 is TGTGCCACCACTAGCGGGGGGGCCTTTACAGATACGCAGTATTTT.

This clonotype has at least ten counts. The chain combines TRBV11-2 with TRBJ2-7; D ambiguous. In germline, CDR1 is SGHAT, CDR2 FQNNGV. There are 15 residues in the CDR3. The V end lost 4 bases, the J end lost 3 bases, and 16 bases lay between the germline ends. CDR3: CASSSTPVPYYEQYV. CDR3 bases: TGTGCCAGCAGCTCAACTCCCGTCCCTTACTACGAGCAGTACGTC.

As DNA, the CDR3 is TGTGCCAGCAGTTACGACGGGTTAATGAACACTGAAGCTTTCTTT. This sequence encodes CASSYDGLMNTEAFF. This chain connects TRBV6-5 to TRBJ1-1; D is unresolved. The ends were cut back, 2 bases at V and 0 bases at J, with 10 bases in the middle. This CDR3 comprises 15 residues. In germline, CDR1 is MNHEY, CDR2 SVGAGI.

This clonotype occurred many times. The CDR3 reads CASSENSSTDTQYF. The DNA of the CDR3 is TGTGCCAGCAGTGAAAATTCTAGTACAGATACGCAGTATTTT. The chain is built from TRBV2 and TRBJ2-3; D not certain. Trimming stripped 2 bases from V and 3 bases from J, with 9 bases between. In germline, CDR1 is SNHLY, CDR2 FYNNEI. The CDR3 is 14 residues long.

The chain uses TRBV9 and TRBJ1-1, with unresolved D. V was trimmed by 2 bases and J by 2 bases, leaving 7 bases between them. Germline V gene data show CDR1 as SGDLS and CDR2 as YYNGEE. The CDR3 is made up of 13 amino acids. CDR3 sequence reads: CASSVERNTEAFF. CDR3 nucleotide sequence: TGTGCCAGCAGCGTCGAACGTAACACTGAAGCTTTCTTT.

The chain joins TRBV11-1 to TRBJ2-1; TRBD2 matches 10 bases. The length of the CDR3 is 17 residues. Trimming at V came to 4 bases and at J to 4 bases, leaving 10 bases not matched to a gene. CDR1 is SGHAT and CDR2 is FQDESV in the germline V gene (reference sequence). The CDR3 DNA is TGTGCCAGCAGCTACGGTTATAGCGGGGGGAGTTACAATGAGCAGTTCTTC. Translated, it gives CASSYGYSGGSYNEQFF.

This clonotype was detected only a few times. The chain couples TRBV7-8 to TRBJ1-5; D is unresolved. Germline V gene data show CDR1 as SGHVS and CDR2 as FQNEAQ. There are 14 residues in the CDR3. V lost 3 bases, J lost 4 bases, and 10 bases lay in between. CDR3 bases: TGTGCCAGCAGCTTCAGACCCATAAATCAGCCCCAGCATTTT. Translation: CASSFRPINQPQHF.

Regarding this clonotype: This may come from a read error, since a much larger clone is one base off. The rearrangement links TRBV20-1 to TRBJ1-5; 7 bases match TRBD1. The CDR3 extends over 13 amino acids. The germline gives CDR1 DFQATT, CDR2 SNEGSKA (reference sequence). Trimming removed 3 bases from V and 9 bases from J; junction bases left unmatched: 8. The CDR3 region is CSASRQGGRPQHF. CDR3 nucleotides: TGCAGTGCTAGCCGACAGGGAGGTCGGCCCCAGCATTTT.

This chain uses TRBV10-3 with TRBJ2-7, with 9 bases matching TRBD2. In germline, CDR1 is ENHRY, CDR2 SYGVKD. V lost 3 bases to trimming and J lost 6 bases; unmatched junction nucleotides: 6. The CDR3 has 14 amino acids. In DNA, the CDR3 is TGTGCCATCAGTGATCGGCGGGGGGGCCCCGAGCAGTACTTC. It codes for CAISDRRGGPEQYF.

V gene TRBV7-9 combines with J gene TRBJ1-1; 9 bases line up with TRBD1. The trim removed 4 bases at V and 0 bases at J, leaving 3 bases unmatched. Per the germline V gene, CDR1 is SEHNR and CDR2 is FQNEAQ (reference sequence). The CDR3 is made up of 15 amino acids. The CDR3: CASSSRQGVNTEAFF. In nucleotides, the CDR3 is TGTGCCAGCAGCTCAAGACAGGGGGTGAACACTGAAGCTTTCTTT.

The V call is TRBV7-2, the J call TRBJ1-3, with D possibly matching TRBD1 (6 bases). This CDR3 is 16 amino acids long. Trimming cost V 5 bases and J 2 bases, with 16 bases left between them. Germline-derived CDR1 and CDR2 are SGHTA and FQGNSA. The CDR3 nucleotides are TGTGCCAGCAGCCTGGGGGGGCCGCCGGCTGGAAACACCATATATTTT. It translates to CASSLGGPPAGNTIYF.

The chain couples TRBV6-4 to TRBJ1-1; no definite D call. This CDR3 has 17 amino acids. The germline V and J ends were trimmed by 0 bases and 4 bases, with 18 bases remaining between them. In germline, CDR1 is MRHNA, CDR2 SNTAGT. CDR3 coding DNA: TGTGCCAGCAGTGACTCGATGCTTCGGTCAAGGTTCACTGAAGCTTTCTTT. Its translation is CASSDSMLRSRFTEAFF.

The V and J genes are TRBV29-1 and TRBJ2-3, with D unresolved. The V gene's germline CDR1 is SQVTM and CDR2 ANQGSEA. V was shortened by 7 bases and J by 4 bases, with 12 bases between the two germline ends. The CDR3 loop spans 12 amino acids. CDR3 nucleotides: TGCAGCGCCGATGGAAACGCAGATACGCAGTATTTT. Protein product: CSADGNADTQYF.

The chain uses TRBV7-3 and TRBJ2-1; D is possibly TRBD1 (5 bases). Germline V gives CDR1 SGHTA, CDR2 FQGTGA. The CDR3 covers 16 residues. V was clipped by 3 bases and J by 6 bases, with 18 bases between them. CDR3: CASSFSKRKTVNEQFF. CDR3 coding DNA: TGTGCCAGCAGCTTCTCAAAGCGTAAGACAGTCAATGAGCAGTTCTTC.

The chain employs TRBV20-1 and TRBJ2-3; D unclear. Trimming removed 4 bases from V and 8 bases from J, with 16 bases in between. Looked up from germline, CDR1 is DFQATT and CDR2 is SNEGSKA (reference sequence). There are 13 residues in the CDR3. The CDR3 loop is CSAKSVGSRTQYF. CDR3 nucleotide sequence: TGCAGTGCTAAAAGCGTTGGAAGTCGTACGCAGTATTTT.